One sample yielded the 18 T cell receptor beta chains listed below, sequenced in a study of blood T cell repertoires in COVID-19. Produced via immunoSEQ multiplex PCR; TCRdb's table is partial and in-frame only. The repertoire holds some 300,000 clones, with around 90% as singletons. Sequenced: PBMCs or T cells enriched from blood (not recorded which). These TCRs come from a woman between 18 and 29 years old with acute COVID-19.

CDR3 DNA sequence: TGTGCCAGCAGCCAGAAGATAGCGGGAGGCACAGATACGCAGTATTTT. Translation: CASSQKIAGGTDTQYF. The rearrangement joins TRBV4-2 to TRBJ2-3; 9 bases align to TRBD2. V shed 3 bases, J shed 1 base, and the junction held 5 bases outside the gene matches. Germline CDR1 LGHNA, CDR2 YNFKEQ. The CDR3 is 16 residues long.

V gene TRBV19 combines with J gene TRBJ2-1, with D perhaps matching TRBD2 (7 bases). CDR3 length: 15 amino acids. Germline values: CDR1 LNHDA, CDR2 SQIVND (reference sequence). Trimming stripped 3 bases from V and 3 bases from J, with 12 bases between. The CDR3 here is CASSMGGQDYNEQFF. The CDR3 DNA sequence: TGTGCCAGTAGTATGGGGGGGCAAGACTACAATGAGCAGTTCTTC.

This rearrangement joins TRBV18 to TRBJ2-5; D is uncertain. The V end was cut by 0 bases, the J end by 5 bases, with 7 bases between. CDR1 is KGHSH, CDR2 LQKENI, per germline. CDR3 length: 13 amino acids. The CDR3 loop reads CASSPPPRETQYF. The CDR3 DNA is TGTGCCAGCTCACCACCACCCCGGGAGACCCAGTACTTC. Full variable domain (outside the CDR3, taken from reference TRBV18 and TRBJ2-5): NAGVMQNPRHLVRRRGQEARLRCSPMKGHSHVYWYRQLPEEGLKFMVYLQKENIIDESGMPKERFSAEFPKEGPSILRIQQVVRGDSAAYFCASSPPPRETQYFGPGTRLLVL.

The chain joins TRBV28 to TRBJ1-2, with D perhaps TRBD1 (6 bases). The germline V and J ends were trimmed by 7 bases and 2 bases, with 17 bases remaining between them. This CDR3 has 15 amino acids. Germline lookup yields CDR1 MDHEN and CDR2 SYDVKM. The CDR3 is CASTLPGTRNYGYTF. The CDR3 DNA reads TGTGCCAGCACCCTCCCAGGGACAAGAAACTATGGCTACACCTTC.

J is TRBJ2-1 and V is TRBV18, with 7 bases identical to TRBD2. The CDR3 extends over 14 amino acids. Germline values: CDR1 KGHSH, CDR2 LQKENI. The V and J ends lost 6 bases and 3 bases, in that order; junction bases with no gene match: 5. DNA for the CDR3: TGTGCCAGCTCGACCCCGGGAGGCTACAATGAGCAGTTCTTC. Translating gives CASSTPGGYNEQFF. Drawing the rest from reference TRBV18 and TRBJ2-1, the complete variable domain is NAGVMQNPRHLVRRRGQEARLRCSPMKGHSHVYWYRQLPEEGLKFMVYLQKENIIDESGMPKERFSAEFPKEGPSILRIQQVVRGDSAAYFCASSTPGGYNEQFFGPGTRLTVL.

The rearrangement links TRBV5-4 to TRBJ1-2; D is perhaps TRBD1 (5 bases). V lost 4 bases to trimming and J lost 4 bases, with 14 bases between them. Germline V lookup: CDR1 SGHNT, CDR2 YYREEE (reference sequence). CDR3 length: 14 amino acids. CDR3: CASSVQGGGYGYTF. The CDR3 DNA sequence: TGTGCCAGCAGCGTCCAGGGAGGCGGCTATGGCTACACCTTC.

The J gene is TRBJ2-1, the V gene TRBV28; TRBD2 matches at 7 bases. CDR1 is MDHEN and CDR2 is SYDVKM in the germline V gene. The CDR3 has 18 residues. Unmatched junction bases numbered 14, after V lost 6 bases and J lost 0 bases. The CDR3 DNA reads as TGTGCCAGCAGCCCGCAGCGGGGAGAGGATAGCTCCTACAATGAGCAGTTCTTC. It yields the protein CASSPQRGEDSSYNEQFF.

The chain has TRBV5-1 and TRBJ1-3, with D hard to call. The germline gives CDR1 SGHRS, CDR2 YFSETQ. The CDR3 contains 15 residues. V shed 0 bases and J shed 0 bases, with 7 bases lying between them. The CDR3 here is CASSLAHSSGNTIYF. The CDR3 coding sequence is TGCGCCAGCAGCTTGGCCCACAGCTCTGGAAACACCATATATTTT.

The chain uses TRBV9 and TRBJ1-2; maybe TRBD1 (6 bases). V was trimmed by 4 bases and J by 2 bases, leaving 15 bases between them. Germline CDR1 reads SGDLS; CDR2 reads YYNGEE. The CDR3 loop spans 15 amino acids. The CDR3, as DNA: TGTGCCAGCAGCCCGCAGGGGACGGGCAACTATGGCTACACCTTC. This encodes CASSPQGTGNYGYTF.

The CDR3 coding sequence is TGTGCCAGCAGCCAAGCCCCGGGACAGGGCTATGGCTACACCTTC. It is translated as CASSQAPGQGYGYTF. V is TRBV3-1 (or the pseudogene TRBV3-2) and J is TRBJ1-2; TRBD1 matches 9 bases. V lost 1 base to trimming and J lost 4 bases; unmatched junction nucleotides: 4. CDR1 is LGHDT, CDR2 YNNKEL, per germline (reference sequence). CDR3 length: 15 amino acids.

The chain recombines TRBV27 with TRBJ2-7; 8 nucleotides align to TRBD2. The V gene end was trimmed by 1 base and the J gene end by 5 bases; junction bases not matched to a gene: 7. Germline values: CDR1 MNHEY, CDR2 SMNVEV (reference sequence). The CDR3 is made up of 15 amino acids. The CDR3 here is CASSLWSGGPNEQYF. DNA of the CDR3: TGTGCCAGCAGTTTATGGTCGGGAGGGCCCAACGAGCAGTACTTC.

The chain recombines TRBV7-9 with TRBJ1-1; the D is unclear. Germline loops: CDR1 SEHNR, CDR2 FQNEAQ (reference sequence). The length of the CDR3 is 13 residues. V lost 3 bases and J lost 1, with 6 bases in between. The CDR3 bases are TGTGCCAGCAGCTTGACACAGAACACTGAAGCTTTCTTT. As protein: CASSLTQNTEAFF.

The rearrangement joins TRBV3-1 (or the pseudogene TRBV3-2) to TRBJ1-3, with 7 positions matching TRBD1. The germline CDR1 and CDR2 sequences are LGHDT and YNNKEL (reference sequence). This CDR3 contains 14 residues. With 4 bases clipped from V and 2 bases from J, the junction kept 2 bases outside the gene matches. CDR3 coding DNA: TGTGCCAGCAGCCTGACAGGGCCTGGAAACACCATATATTTT. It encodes CASSLTGPGNTIYF.

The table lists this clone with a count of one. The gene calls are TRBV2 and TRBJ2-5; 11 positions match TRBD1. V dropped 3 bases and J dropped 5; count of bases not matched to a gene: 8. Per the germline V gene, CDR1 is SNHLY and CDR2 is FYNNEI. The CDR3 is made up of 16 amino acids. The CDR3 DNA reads TGTGCCAGCAGTGATATTAGGACAGGGGGCGAGGAGACCCAGTACTTC. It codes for CASSDIRTGGEETQYF. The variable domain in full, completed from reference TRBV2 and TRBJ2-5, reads EPEVTQTPSHQVTQMGQEVILRCVPISNHLYFYWYRQILGQKVEFLVSFYNNEISEKSEIFDDQFSVERPDGSNFTLKIRSTKLEDSAMYFCASSDIRTGGEETQYFGPGTRLLVL.

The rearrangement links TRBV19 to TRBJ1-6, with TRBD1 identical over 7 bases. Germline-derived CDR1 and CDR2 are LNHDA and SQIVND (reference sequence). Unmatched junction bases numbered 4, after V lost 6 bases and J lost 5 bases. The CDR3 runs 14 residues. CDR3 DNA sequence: TGTGCCAGTAGCATGGGACAGAATAATTCACCCCTCCACTTT. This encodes CASSMGQNNSPLHF.

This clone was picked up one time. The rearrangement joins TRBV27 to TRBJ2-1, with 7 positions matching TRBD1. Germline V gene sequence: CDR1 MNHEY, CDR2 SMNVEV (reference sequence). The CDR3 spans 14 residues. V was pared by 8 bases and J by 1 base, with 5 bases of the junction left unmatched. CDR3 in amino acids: CASSVTGSYNEQFF. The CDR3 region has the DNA TGTGCCAGCTCAGTGACAGGGTCCTACAATGAGCAGTTCTTC.

This CDR3 reads CASSLAVGPAQETQYF. DNA for the CDR3: TGCGCCAGCAGCTTGGCCGTTGGGCCAGCCCAAGAGACCCAGTACTTC. The rearrangement joins TRBV5-1 to TRBJ2-5; D ambiguous. The germline V and J ends were trimmed by 0 bases and 1 base, with 13 bases remaining between them. There are 16 residues in the CDR3. Germline V lookup: CDR1 SGHRS, CDR2 YFSETQ. Variable domain in full (rest from reference TRBV5-1 and TRBJ2-5): KAGVTQTPRYLIKTRGQQVTLSCSPISGHRSVSWYQQTPGQGLQFLFEYFSETQRNKGNFPGRFSGRQFSNSRSEMNVSTLELGDSALYLCASSLAVGPAQETQYFGPGTRLLVL.

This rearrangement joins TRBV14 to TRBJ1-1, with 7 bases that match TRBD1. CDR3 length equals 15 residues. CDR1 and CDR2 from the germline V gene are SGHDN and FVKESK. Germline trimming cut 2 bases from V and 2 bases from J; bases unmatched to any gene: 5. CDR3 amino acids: CASSQKGQSNTEAFF. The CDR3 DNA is TGTGCCAGCAGCCAAAAGGGACAGTCCAACACTGAAGCTTTCTTT.